Below, 22 T cell receptor beta chains from the same sample are listed, as sequenced in a study of shared clonotypes between healthy human individuals. Assay: immunoSEQ multiplex PCR; the TCRdb copy retains only in-frame clones and omits some. The table records about 2.3 million clones, approximately 93% of them present only once. The sequenced sample was naive CD4+ T cells from PBMCs. Sample subset: CD45RA+ positively selected. The source of these receptors is a man between 18 and 35 years old in good health. Some clones in this sample may be carry-over from other donors' samples.

J is TRBJ1-4 and V is TRBV29-1, with a weak D call TRBD1 (5 bases). V shed 4 bases and J shed 6 bases, with 15 bases lying between them. The CDR3 is 14 amino acids. Germline-derived CDR1 and CDR2 are SQVTM and ANQGSEA. CDR3 nucleotides: TGCAGCGTTGGCTCTGGGGGGAGAGATGAAAAACTGTTTTTT. Its protein is CSVGSGGRDEKLFF.

The rearrangement joins TRBV15 to TRBJ2-3, with D hard to call. There are 15 residues in the CDR3. Deletions cut 3 bases from V and 1 base from J, with 11 bases between. The germline gives CDR1 LNHNV, CDR2 YYDKDF (reference sequence). The CDR3 coding sequence is TGTGCCACCAGCAGTCGTGGCTGGGGCACAGATACGCAGTATTTT. Translated, it gives CATSSRGWGTDTQYF.

The chain combines TRBV18 with TRBJ1-4; 7 nucleotides match TRBD1. CDR3 length: 15 amino acids. CDR1 KGHSH and CDR2 LQKENI come from the germline V gene. V lost 6 bases and J lost 3; bases outside the gene matches: 7. For the CDR3, the DNA is TGTGCCAGCTCGGTAACAGGGGATGCTAATGAAAAACTGTTTTTT. Translated, it gives CASSVTGDANEKLFF. Based on the CDR3 plus reference TRBV18 and TRBJ1-4, the full variable domain is NAGVMQNPRHLVRRRGQEARLRCSPMKGHSHVYWYRQLPEEGLKFMVYLQKENIIDESGMPKERFSAEFPKEGPSILRIQQVVRGDSAAYFCASSVTGDANEKLFFGSGTQLSVL.

CDR3 protein: CASSLAASGRFTDTQYF. The CDR3 DNA follows: TGCGCCAGCAGCTTGGCCGCTAGCGGGAGATTCACAGATACGCAGTATTTT. The genes are TRBV5-1 and TRBJ2-3; 10 nucleotides match TRBD2. V gave up 0 bases and J gave up 2 bases; unmatched junction bases: 6. CDR1 and CDR2 from the germline V gene are SGHRS and YFSETQ. The CDR3 contains 17 residues.

Only a few counts were recorded for this clone. The chain joins TRBV28 to TRBJ1-1, with D maybe TRBD1 (5 bases). CDR1 and CDR2 (germline): MDHEN, SYDVKM. The CDR3 runs 15 residues. V was clipped by 2 bases and J by 6 bases, with 16 bases between them. The CDR3: CASSLRSSWGPEAFF. The CDR3 bases are TGTGCCAGCAGTTTAAGGTCGAGTTGGGGCCCTGAAGCTTTCTTT.

The chain links TRBV30 to TRBJ1-3; 8 bases align to TRBD1. Losses at the gene ends were 3 bases for V and 3 bases for J; bases not matched to a gene: 7. CDR1 and CDR2 (germline): GTSNPN, SVGIG (reference sequence). The length of the CDR3 is 15 residues. In DNA, the CDR3 is TGTGCCTGGAGGCGGACAGGGACGGGTGGAAACACCATATATTTT. It translates to CAWRRTGTGGNTIYF. The full variable domain, rest sourced from reference TRBV30 and TRBJ1-3, is SQTIHQWPATLVQPVGSPLSLECTVEGTSNPNLYWYRQAAGRGLQLLFYSVGIGQISSEVPQNLSASRPQDRQFILSSKKLLLSDSGFYLCAWRRTGTGGNTIYFGEGSWLTVV.

In its sample, this clone was seen a few times. This sample includes further DNA sequences coding for the same CDR3. The chain has TRBV2 and TRBJ1-1; weak D call: TRBD1 (5 bases). CDR1 and CDR2 (germline): SNHLY, FYNNEI. The V and J ends lost 3 bases and 2 bases respectively, with 7 bases between them. This CDR3 has 13 amino acids. DNA of the CDR3: TGTGCCAGCAGTGACCAGGGCAACACTGAAGCTTTCTTT. Translated: CASSDQGNTEAFF. Filled out from reference TRBV2 and TRBJ1-1, the complete variable domain reads EPEVTQTPSHQVTQMGQEVILRCVPISNHLYFYWYRQILGQKVEFLVSFYNNEISEKSEIFDDQFSVERPDGSNFTLKIRSTKLEDSAMYFCASSDQGNTEAFFGQGTRLTVV.

This chain connects TRBV6-5 to TRBJ2-7; possibly TRBD2 for D (7 bases). The CDR3 is made up of 14 amino acids. V was clipped by 9 bases and J by 3 bases, with 18 bases between them. CDR1 MNHEY and CDR2 SVGAGI come from the germline V gene. In nucleotides, the CDR3 is TGTGCCAGTACTAGGGGGAGGGCCGGCTACGAGCAGTACTTC. This sequence encodes CASTRGRAGYEQYF.

This sequence joins TRBV5-1 and TRBJ2-5; weak D call: TRBD1 (6 bases). Between the trimmed V and J ends, which lost 1 base and 3 bases, there was a span of 13 bases. Germline lookup yields CDR1 SGHRS and CDR2 YFSETQ. This CDR3 comprises 15 residues. The CDR3: CASSLFWDNKETQYF. In DNA form, the CDR3 reads TGCGCCAGCAGCTTGTTCTGGGACAATAAAGAGACCCAGTACTTC.

The chain is built from TRBV19 and TRBJ2-5; D perhaps matches TRBD2 (5 bases). V gave up 2 bases and J gave up 0 bases, with 16 bases separating them. Germline V lookup: CDR1 LNHDA, CDR2 SQIVND (reference sequence). The CDR3 is made up of 17 amino acids. CDR3 protein: CASSIRSGRRHQETQYF. CDR3 bases: TGTGCCAGTAGTATACGGAGCGGCCGACGACACCAAGAGACCCAGTACTTC.

This chain uses TRBV5-4 with TRBJ2-7; 10 bases match TRBD1. The CDR3 consists of 15 residues. Germline CDR1 reads SGHNT; CDR2 reads YYREEE (reference sequence). Trimming at V came to 4 bases and at J to 4 bases, leaving 8 bases not matched to a gene. CDR3 loop: CASSEATGGAYEQYF. The CDR3 DNA follows: TGTGCCAGCAGCGAAGCGACAGGGGGCGCTTACGAGCAGTACTTC.

The genes are TRBV7-2 and TRBJ2-7; TRBD2 matches at 9 bases. Germline CDR1 reads SGHTA; CDR2 reads FQGNSA. The V and J ends lost 5 bases and 4 bases, in that order; junction bases with no gene match: 9. This CDR3 is built from 15 residues. Written as DNA, the CDR3 is TGTGCCAGCAGCAAAGAAGCGGGAGGCCTGTACGAGCAGTACTTC. Translated: CASSKEAGGLYEQYF. The whole variable domain, filled in from reference TRBV7-2 and TRBJ2-7, reads GAGVSQSPSNKVTEKGKDVELRCDPISGHTALYWYRQSLGQGLEFLIYFQGNSAPDKSGLPSDRFSAERTGGSVSTLTIQRTQQEDSAVYLCASSKEAGGLYEQYFGPGTRLTVT.

V usage is TRBV5-1 and J usage is TRBJ2-2; 9 bases line up with TRBD1. J gave up 7 bases and V 3 bases, and 4 bases lay outside the gene matches. Germline lookup yields CDR1 SGHRS and CDR2 YFSETQ. This CDR3 is 14 amino acids long. The CDR3 DNA reads TGCGCCAGCAGCTCCGGGACAGGGAACGGGGAGCTGTTTTTT. This gives the protein CASSSGTGNGELFF.

This clone came up once. This chain connects TRBV7-2 to TRBJ1-1; 8 nucleotides align to TRBD1. Germline CDR1 and CDR2: SGHTA and FQGNSA. The ends lost 5 bases at V and 0 bases at J; junction bases unmatched: 11. The CDR3 runs to 17 residues. CDR3 sequence: CASSRGDRGPLNTEAFF. CDR3 coding DNA: TGTGCCAGCAGCAGAGGAGACAGGGGCCCCTTGAACACTGAAGCTTTCTTT.

This chain links TRBV2 with TRBJ2-7; D is unresolved. Germline V gene data show CDR1 as SNHLY and CDR2 as FYNNEI. V shed 5 bases and J shed 0 bases, with 5 bases lying between them. The CDR3 totals 12 residues. The CDR3 region has the DNA TGTGCCAGCAGTTGGGCCTCCTACGAGCAGTACTTC. As protein: CASSWASYEQYF. Based on the CDR3 plus reference TRBV2 and TRBJ2-7, the full variable domain is EPEVTQTPSHQVTQMGQEVILRCVPISNHLYFYWYRQILGQKVEFLVSFYNNEISEKSEIFDDQFSVERPDGSNFTLKIRSTKLEDSAMYFCASSWASYEQYFGPGTRLTVT.

On this clone itself: The junction and the germline gene differ at one end; a read error may be behind it. This same CDR3 is encoded by further DNA sequences in the sample. The rearrangement joins TRBV9 to TRBJ2-3; D gene unclear. CDR1 is SGDLS, CDR2 YYNGEE, per germline. The CDR3 consists of 14 residues. DNA of the CDR3: TGCGCCAGCAATTTCGGAACTAGCACAGATACGCAGTATTTT. Translating gives CASNFGTSTDTQYF.

A note on this clone: In the same sample, other DNA sequences code for this CDR3. This rearrangement joins TRBV5-1 to TRBJ1-4; 7 nucleotides agree with TRBD1. Losses at the gene ends were 4 bases for V and 4 bases for J; bases not matched to a gene: 4. Germline CDR1 SGHRS, CDR2 YFSETQ. This CDR3 region has 14 residues. CDR3 region: CASSQGQFNEKLFF. The CDR3 coding sequence is TGCGCCAGCAGCCAGGGACAGTTTAATGAAAAACTGTTTTTT.

In this sample, this clone turned up a few times. This specimen includes other DNA sequences encoding the same CDR3. V usage is TRBV5-4 and J usage is TRBJ2-2; TRBD1 is a possible D gene (6 bases). V lost 4 bases and J lost 4, with 14 bases in between. CDR1 is SGHNT and CDR2 is YYREEE in the germline V gene (reference sequence). The CDR3 is made up of 15 amino acids. The CDR3 is CASSPGTSGTGELFF. Here the CDR3 DNA reads TGTGCCAGCAGCCCCGGGACATCAGGCACCGGGGAGCTGTTTTTT. Full variable domain (missing parts from reference TRBV5-4 and TRBJ2-2): ETGVTQSPTHLIKTRGQQVTLRCSSQSGHNTVSWYQQALGQGPQFIFQYYREEENGRGNFPPRFSGLQFPNYSSELNVNALELDDSALYLCASSPGTSGTGELFFGEGSRLTVL.

V and J are TRBV7-9 and TRBJ2-7; D uncertain. There are 15 residues in the CDR3. V lost 1 base and J 1 base, leaving 11 bases between the germline ends. Germline V gene lookup returns CDR1 SEHNR and CDR2 FQNEAQ (reference sequence). In nucleotides, the CDR3 is TGTGCCAGCAGCTTAGGTATATGGTCTTCCTACGAGCAGTACTTC. This sequence encodes CASSLGIWSSYEQYF. Full variable domain (outside the CDR3, taken from reference TRBV7-9 and TRBJ2-7): DTGVSQNPRHKITKRGQNVTFRCDPISEHNRLYWYRQTLGQGPEFLTYFQNEAQLEKSRLLSDRFSAERPKGSFSTLEIQRTEQGDSAMYLCASSLGIWSSYEQYFGPGTRLTVT.

The chain joins TRBV30 to TRBJ2-5; tentatively, D is TRBD2 (5 bases). The V gene lost 5 bases and the J gene lost 5 bases, with 15 bases spanning the gap. CDR3 size: 13 residues. Per the germline V gene, CDR1 is GTSNPN and CDR2 is SVGIG (reference sequence). The CDR3, as DNA: TGTGCCTGGGCCGGAGGTTACTTCGAGACCCAGTACTTC. Protein sequence: CAWAGGYFETQYF. Complete variable domain (other parts from reference TRBV30 and TRBJ2-5): SQTIHQWPATLVQPVGSPLSLECTVEGTSNPNLYWYRQAAGRGLQLLFYSVGIGQISSEVPQNLSASRPQDRQFILSSKKLLLSDSGFYLCAWAGGYFETQYFGPGTRLLVL.

The genes are TRBV28 and TRBJ2-2; weak D call: TRBD2 (5 bases). Between the trimmed V and J ends, which lost 2 bases and 6 bases, there was a span of 13 bases. This CDR3 comprises 15 residues. Germline-derived CDR1 and CDR2 are MDHEN and SYDVKM. CDR3 nucleotides: TGTGCCAGCAGTTTAATTACGGGAACGGCCGGGGAGCTGTTTTTT. Amino acid sequence: CASSLITGTAGELFF.

This rearrangement joins TRBV28 to TRBJ1-2, with D unresolved. This CDR3 has 12 amino acids. Germline assignment: CDR1 MDHEN and CDR2 SYDVKM. V was pared by 8 bases and J by 5 bases, with 12 bases between. The CDR3 loop is CASAMHGYGYTF. CDR3 bases: TGTGCCAGCGCCATGCACGGATATGGCTACACCTTC.